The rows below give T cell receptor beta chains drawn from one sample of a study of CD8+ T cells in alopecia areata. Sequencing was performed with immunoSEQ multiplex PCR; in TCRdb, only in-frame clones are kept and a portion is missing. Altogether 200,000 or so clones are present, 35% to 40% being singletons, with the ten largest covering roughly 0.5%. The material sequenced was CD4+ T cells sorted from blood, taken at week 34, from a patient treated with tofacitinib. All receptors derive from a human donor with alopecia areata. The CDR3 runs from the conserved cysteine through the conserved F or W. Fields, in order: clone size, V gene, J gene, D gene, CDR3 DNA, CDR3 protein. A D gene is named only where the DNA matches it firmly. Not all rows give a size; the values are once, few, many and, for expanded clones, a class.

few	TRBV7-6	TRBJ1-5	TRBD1	TGTGCCAGCAGCTTAGGGACAGGGAATGATCAGCCCCAGCATTTT	CASSLGTGNDQPQHF
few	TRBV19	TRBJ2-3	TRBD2	TGTGCCAGTAGGCTAGCGGGAACCACAGATACGCAGTATTTT	CASRLAGTTDTQYF
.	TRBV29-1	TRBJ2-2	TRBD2	TGCAGCGAAGCGGGACTAGCGGGGAACACCGGGGAGCTGTTTTTT	CSEAGLAGNTGELFF
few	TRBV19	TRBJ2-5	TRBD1	TGTGCCAGTAGGTTGAGGACAGGGAGAGAGACCCAGTACTTC	CASRLRTGRETQYF
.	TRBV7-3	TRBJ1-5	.	TGTGCCAGCAGCGTTCAGGGCCTCGGCAATCAGCCCCAGCATTTT	CASSVQGLGNQPQHF
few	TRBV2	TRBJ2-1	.	TGTGCCAGCAGGCTAACCGGGGGTCCCAATGAGCAGTTCTTC	CASRLTGGPNEQFF
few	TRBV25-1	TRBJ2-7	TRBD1	TGTGCCAGCAACGGTGGAAGACAGGGCGCAGGGGAGCAGTACTTC	CASNGGRQGAGEQYF
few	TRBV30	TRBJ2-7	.	TGTGCCTGGAGCCTAGGCGAGCAGTACTTC	CAWSLGEQYF
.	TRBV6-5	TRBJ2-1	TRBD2	TGTGCCAGCAGGGGACTAGCGGGTTACAATGAGCAGTTCTTC	CASRGLAGYNEQFF
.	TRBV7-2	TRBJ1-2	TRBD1	TGTGCCAGCAGCTTAGGGACAGGGGTGGGAGGCTACACCTTC	CASSLGTGVGGYTF
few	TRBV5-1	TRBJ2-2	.	TGCGCCAGCAGCTTGGCGAGTGTCGGGACCGGGGAGCTGTTTTTT	CASSLASVGTGELFF
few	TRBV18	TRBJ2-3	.	TGTGCCAGCTCCCCGAGTAGGTCCACAGATACGCAGTATTTT	CASSPSRSTDTQYF
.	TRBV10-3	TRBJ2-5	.	TGTGCCATCAGTGAGTCCATTGGGGCCGAGACCCAGTACTTC	CAISESIGAETQYF
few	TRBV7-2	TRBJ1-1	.	TGTGCCAGCAGCTTAGAAGTCCGGACTGAAGCTTTCTTT	CASSLEVRTEAFF
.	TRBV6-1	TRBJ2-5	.	TGTGCCAGCAGTACTATGTACCAAGAGACCCAGTACTTC	CASSTMYQETQYF
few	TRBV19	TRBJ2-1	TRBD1	TGTGCCAGTAGTTTTGGACAGGGAGTGAATGAGCAGTTCTTC	CASSFGQGVNEQFF
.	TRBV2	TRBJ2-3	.	TGTGCCAGCAGTGAACGGGGGCCCACAGATACGCAGTATTTT	CASSERGPTDTQYF
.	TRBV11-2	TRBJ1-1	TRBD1	TGTGCCAGCAGGACAGGGCTAGGGACTGAAGCTTTCTTT	CASRTGLGTEAFF
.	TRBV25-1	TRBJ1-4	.	TGTGCCAGCAGTGAACAGGGCTATGAAAAACTGTTTTTT	CASSEQGYEKLFF
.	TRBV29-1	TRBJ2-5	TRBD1	TGCAGCGTTGGGGGACAGCAAGAGACCCAGTACTTC	CSVGGQQETQYF
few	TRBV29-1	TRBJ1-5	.	TGCAGCGTTGATCTGGGCAATCAGCCCCAGCATTTT	CSVDLGNQPQHF
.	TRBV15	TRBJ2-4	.	TGTGCCACCAGCAGAGATCTAAATTGGGGGGTTGCAAACATTCAGTACTTC	CATSRDLNWGVANIQYF
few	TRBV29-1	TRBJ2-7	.	TGCAGCGTTGAAGATCAGACACTAACTAGCTACGAGCAGTACTTC	CSVEDQTLTSYEQYF
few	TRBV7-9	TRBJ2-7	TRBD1	TGTGCCAGCAGCTTAAGCGGACAGGCCAACGAGCAGTACTTC	CASSLSGQANEQYF
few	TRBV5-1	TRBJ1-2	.	TGCGCCAGCAGCTTGGACGGAATCGGGGGGACTAACTATGGCTACACCTTC	CASSLDGIGGTNYGYTF
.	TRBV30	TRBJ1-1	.	TGTGCCTGGAGTCCCTCTCGGGGGCAAGCTTTCTTT	CAWSPSRGQAFF
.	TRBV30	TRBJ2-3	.	TGTGCCTGGAGACCTGAAGGGAGAGATACGCAGTATTTT	CAWRPEGRDTQYF
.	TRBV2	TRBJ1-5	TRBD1	TGTGCCAGCAGGAAGGACAGGGCGGGTGATCAGCCCCAGCATTTT	CASRKDRAGDQPQHF
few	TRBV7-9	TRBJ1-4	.	TGTGCCAGCAGTCTAAGCCTCTACCTGGGGGAAAAACTGTTTTTT	CASSLSLYLGEKLFF
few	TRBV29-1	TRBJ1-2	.	TGCAGCGTTGAAAGGGCTGTGAACTATGGCTACACCTTC	CSVERAVNYGYTF
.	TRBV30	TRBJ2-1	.	TGTGCCTGGAGTTTTGGGAATGAGCAGTTCTTC	CAWSFGNEQFF
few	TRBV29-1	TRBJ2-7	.	TGCAGCGTTGGACAGGTCTACGAGCAGTACTTC	CSVGQVYEQYF
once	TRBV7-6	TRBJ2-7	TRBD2	TGTGCCAGCAGCCCTAGCGGGGGCTCCTACGAGCAGTACTTC	CASSPSGGSYEQYF
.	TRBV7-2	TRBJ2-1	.	TGTGCCAGCAGCTTAGCGGCGGTTATGCATGAGCAGTTCTTC	CASSLAAVMHEQFF
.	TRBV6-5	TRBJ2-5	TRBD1	TGTGCCAGCAGGGTGGGACAGGGAGTGACCCAGTACTTC	CASRVGQGVTQYF
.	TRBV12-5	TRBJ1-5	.	TGTGCTAGTGGTCCCCTGGTAGGGAGGCCGGGGCAGCCCCAGCATTTT	CASGPLVGRPGQPQHF
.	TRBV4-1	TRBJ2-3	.	TGCGCCAGCAGCCAAGTAGTAGATACGCAGTATTTT	CASSQVVDTQYF
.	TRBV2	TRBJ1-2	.	TGTGCCAGCAGTGGGGGTCCCTATGGCTACACCTTC	CASSGGPYGYTF
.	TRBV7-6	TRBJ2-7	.	TGTGCCAGCAGCTTGGATGAGGGTTTCTCCTACGAGCAGTACTTC	CASSLDEGFSYEQYF
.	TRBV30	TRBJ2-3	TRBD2	TGTGCCTATTCTAGGACTAGAGGAGGGGATACGCAGTATTTT	CAYSRTRGGDTQYF
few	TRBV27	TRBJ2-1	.	TGTGCCAGCAGTTTGGCGGAATACAATGAGCAGTTCTTC	CASSLAEYNEQFF
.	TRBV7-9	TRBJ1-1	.	TGTGCCAGCAGCTTAGCGTCGGGCAGGGGTCTCGAGGCTTTCTTT	CASSLASGRGLEAFF
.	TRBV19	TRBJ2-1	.	TGTGCCAGTCAGGGCCCCTTCGTTAATGAGCAGTTCTTC	CASQGPFVNEQFF
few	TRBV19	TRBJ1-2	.	TGTGCCAGTAGTCACGGAGGGGACGCTAACTATGGCTACACCTTC	CASSHGGDANYGYTF
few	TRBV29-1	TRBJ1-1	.	TGCAGCGTTAATCTTCTCTTATCCGACACTGAAGCTTTCTTT	CSVNLLLSDTEAFF